Presented here are 22 T cell receptor beta chains from one specimen sequenced in a study of cytomegalovirus exposure and HLA in healthy donors. Primers for the PCR totalled 60 Vbeta and 13 Jbeta. Sequencing used immunoSEQ multiplex PCR; TCRdb keeps in-frame clones, though not all of them. The table lists 180,000 or so clones, 77% of them singletons. The sequenced sample consisted of PBMCs. Receptor source: a man aged 18 to 29 in good health and CMV-seronegative.

V and J are TRBV7-2 and TRBJ2-5; 7 bases map to TRBD1. The CDR3 extends over 14 amino acids. Germline lookup yields CDR1 SGHTA and CDR2 FQGNSA. V shed 4 bases and J 6 bases; nucleotides not matched to a gene: 8. Here the CDR3 DNA reads TGTGCCAGCAGCTCGGAACAGGGGTTGAAGACCCAGTACTTC. Its translation: CASSSEQGLKTQYF.

This clone has just a few counts. The CDR3 reads CASSLSYSLNEKLFF. The CDR3 DNA sequence: TGTGCCAGCAGTTTATCGTACAGCCTAAATGAAAAACTGTTTTTT. This chain uses TRBV27 with TRBJ1-4; D remains unclear. Trimming removed 0 bases at V and 5 bases at J, with 10 bases between. The V gene's germline CDR1 is MNHEY and CDR2 SMNVEV (reference sequence). The CDR3 has 15 residues.

This clone occurred a few times. The chain joins TRBV19 to TRBJ1-3; 7 bases map to TRBD1. The CDR3 extends over 15 amino acids. J gave up 0 bases and V 6 bases, and 5 bases lay outside the gene matches. Germline CDR1 LNHDA, CDR2 SQIVND (reference sequence). As DNA, the CDR3 is TGTGCCAGTAGGCGACAGGGACACTCTGGAAACACCATATATTTT. Translated: CASRRQGHSGNTIYF.

This chain joins TRBV7-8 and TRBJ2-7; tentatively, D is TRBD1 (6 bases). CDR3 length equals 14 residues. Between the trimmed V and J ends, which lost 5 bases and 5 bases, there was a span of 16 bases. Germline values: CDR1 SGHVS, CDR2 FQNEAQ. The CDR3 bases are TGTGCCAGCAGCCCGAGGGCAGGGGTCAACGAGCAGTACTTC. Its protein product is CASSPRAGVNEQYF.

The V gene is TRBV19, the J gene TRBJ1-1; TRBD1 aligns across 9 bases. CDR1 is LNHDA and CDR2 is SQIVND in the germline V gene (reference sequence). The CDR3 runs 18 residues. The junction had 16 bases not matched to a gene; V was cut back by 8 bases and J by 0 bases. The CDR3 reads CASSVNLGTGRMNTEAFF. The CDR3 DNA follows: TGTGCCAGTTCGGTAAACTTAGGGACAGGGCGCATGAACACTGAAGCTTTCTTT.

J is TRBJ2-7 and V is TRBV6-6; a possible D gene is TRBD1 (6 bases). Trimming shortened V by 6 bases and J by 3 bases, and 15 bases separated the two germline ends. The CDR3 totals 14 residues. The V gene's germline CDR1 is MNHNY and CDR2 SVGAGI (reference sequence). The CDR3 DNA follows: TGTGCCAGCAGCTCCCCTGACAGGATCTACGAGCAGTACTTC. It codes for CASSSPDRIYEQYF.

The gene calls are TRBV11-3 and TRBJ2-2; 12 bases match TRBD2. Germline V gene data show CDR1 as SGHNT and CDR2 as YENEEA. Germline trimming cut 2 bases from V and 6 bases from J; bases unmatched to any gene: 1. There are 15 residues in the CDR3. CDR3 residues: CASSLTSGRPGELFF. In nucleotides, the CDR3 is TGTGCCAGCAGCTTAACTAGCGGGAGGCCCGGGGAGCTGTTTTTT. Full variable domain (outside the CDR3, taken from reference TRBV11-3 and TRBJ2-2): EAGVVQSPRYKIIEKKQPVAFWCNPISGHNTLYWYLQNLGQGPELLIRYENEEAVDDSQLPKDRFSAERLKGVDSTLKIQPAELGDSAVYLCASSLTSGRPGELFFGEGSRLTVL.

The J gene is TRBJ2-5, the V gene TRBV6-5; 7 bases line up with TRBD1. From germline, CDR1 is MNHEY and CDR2 SVGAGI. CDR3 length equals 13 residues. V lost 2 bases, J lost 9 bases, and 6 bases stayed unmatched. CDR3 amino acids: CASSYDPTGAQYF. CDR3 nucleotides: TGTGCCAGCAGTTACGACCCAACAGGGGCCCAGTACTTC.

Concerning this clone: Other DNA sequences in this sample translate to the same CDR3. The chain carries TRBV5-6 and TRBJ2-7; 12 bases match TRBD2. This CDR3 comprises 15 residues. CDR1 is SGHDT, CDR2 YYEEEE, per germline. The J segment lost 3 bases and the V segment lost 1 base, leaving 2 bases of the junction unmatched. CDR3 sequence reads: CASSLLAGGLYEQYF. DNA for the CDR3: TGTGCCAGCAGCTTGCTAGCGGGGGGGCTCTACGAGCAGTACTTC.

In DNA form, the CDR3 reads TGCAGCGTTGTATTTCGGGGTCCTCACTATGGCTACACCTTC. Its protein is CSVVFRGPHYGYTF. The chain is built from TRBV29-1 and TRBJ1-2, with D unresolved. The CDR3 is 14 amino acids. Germline CDR1 is SQVTM and CDR2 is ANQGSEA. V lost 4 bases, J lost 3 bases, and 15 bases lay in between.

This clone was seen a single time. The V call is TRBV11-2, the J call TRBJ2-2, with 8 bases matching TRBD1. The germline gives CDR1 SGHAT, CDR2 FQNNGV. The CDR3 extends over 16 amino acids. V shed 4 bases and J 5 bases; nucleotides not matched to a gene: 9. In nucleotides, the CDR3 is TGTGCCAGCAGCTCCTATAGGACAGGGTTGACCGGGGAGCTGTTTTTT. Amino acid sequence: CASSSYRTGLTGELFF.

This clone was detected only a few times. The chain couples TRBV29-1 to TRBJ1-5; 11 bases match TRBD1. Unmatched junction bases numbered 8, after V lost 6 bases and J lost 1 base. The germline V gene has CDR1 SQVTM and CDR2 ANQGSEA. The CDR3 has 16 residues. CDR3 DNA sequence: TGCAGCGTCGAAAGGGACAGGGGGTTAAGCAATCAGCCCCAGCATTTT. Residues: CSVERDRGLSNQPQHF.

Of note for this clone: This CDR3 is also generated by other DNA sequences in the sample. This chain connects TRBV7-9 to TRBJ1-3; D is perhaps TRBD1 (5 bases). This CDR3 has 14 residues. Deletions cut 6 bases from V and 0 bases from J, with 9 bases between. Germline CDR1 reads SEHNR; CDR2 reads FQNEAQ (reference sequence). The CDR3 reads CASSPQGSGNTIYF. Written as DNA, the CDR3 is TGTGCCAGCAGTCCCCAGGGCTCTGGAAACACCATATATTTT.

The chain has TRBV23-1 and TRBJ1-3; maybe TRBD1 (6 bases). TRBV23-1 is filed as an ORF, its function uncertain. The germline V and J ends were trimmed by 3 bases and 2 bases, with 14 bases remaining between them. The CDR3 runs to 16 residues. CDR3 in amino acids: CASSHRGRIAGNTIYF. CDR3 coding DNA: TGCGCCAGCAGTCACAGGGGCCGCATAGCTGGAAACACCATATATTTT.

The chain uses TRBV6-4 and TRBJ2-5; TRBD1 agrees at 10 bases. The CDR3 sequence is 14 residues long. J gave up 7 bases and V 9 bases, and 11 bases lay outside the gene matches. Looked up from germline, CDR1 is MRHNA and CDR2 is SNTAGT. In DNA, the CDR3 is TGTGCCAGTATAACGGACAGGGGGGGTGGGACCCAGTACTTC. It codes for CASITDRGGGTQYF.

The chain combines TRBV11-2 with TRBJ2-5, with D perhaps TRBD1 (5 bases). With 1 base removed from V and 5 bases from J, the gap between germline ends came to 14 bases. CDR1 is SGHAT and CDR2 is FQNNGV in the germline V gene. CDR3 size: 15 residues. Here the CDR3 reads CASSLVGGGAETQYF. CDR3 DNA: TGTGCCAGCAGCTTAGTTGGCGGTGGGGCGGAGACCCAGTACTTC.

J is TRBJ1-1 and V is TRBV7-8; D not certain. This CDR3 is built from 12 residues. V was clipped by 3 bases and J by 6 bases, with 8 bases between them. Germline V gene sequence: CDR1 SGHVS, CDR2 FQNEAQ. The CDR3 region has the DNA TGTGCCAGCAGCTTCCCCGGGTCTGAAGCTTTCTTT. Amino acid sequence: CASSFPGSEAFF.

The J gene is TRBJ1-6, the V gene TRBV5-5; D not resolved. Trimming stripped 0 bases from V and 8 bases from J, with 12 bases between. This CDR3 is 15 amino acids long. Looked up from germline, CDR1 is SGHKS and CDR2 is YYEKEE (reference sequence). DNA of the CDR3: TGTGCCAGCAGCTTGGAACCAAAGAGGGATTCACCCCTCCACTTT. Its translation is CASSLEPKRDSPLHF.

This clone was observed once. A read error is likely, as this CDR3 ends without the conserved phenylalanine or tryptophan. The chain links TRBV7-2 to TRBJ1-2; D remains unclear. Germline V lookup: CDR1 SGHTA, CDR2 FQGNSA. The CDR3 is 15 amino acids. The ends were cut back, 4 bases at V and 5 bases at J, with 17 bases in the middle. The CDR3 DNA sequence: TGTGCCAGCAGCTCTCTCACGGGATTTCGTTATGGCTACACCCTC. Amino acid sequence: CASSSLTGFRYGYTL.

V gene TRBV2 combines with J gene TRBJ2-7, with 7 bases aligning to TRBD2. The CDR3 spans 14 residues. Per the germline V gene, CDR1 is SNHLY and CDR2 is FYNNEI. The V segment lost 10 bases and the J segment 5 bases; nucleotides outside the gene matches: 14. CDR3 bases: TGTGCCACCCGCAGCGGGATATACCCTGACGAGCAGTACTTC. It encodes CATRSGIYPDEQYF.

The chain recombines TRBV7-2 with TRBJ2-4; 8 bases match TRBD2. Germline CDR1 and CDR2: SGHTA and FQGNSA. V shed 1 base and J 8 bases; nucleotides not matched to a gene: 7. This CDR3 has 15 amino acids. CDR3 DNA: TGTGCCAGCAGCTTAGACGGGAGGGTAAGGGACATTCAGTACTTC. Its protein product is CASSLDGRVRDIQYF.

The rearrangement uses TRBV7-9 and TRBJ2-2, with D perhaps matching TRBD2 (6 bases). Germline values: CDR1 SEHNR, CDR2 FQNEAQ (reference sequence). The CDR3 runs 15 residues. Trimming cost V 6 bases and J 0 bases, with 11 bases left between them. In nucleotides, the CDR3 is TGTGCCAGCAGTCTAGCGAATACGAACACCGGGGAGCTGTTTTTT. Amino acids: CASSLANTNTGELFF.